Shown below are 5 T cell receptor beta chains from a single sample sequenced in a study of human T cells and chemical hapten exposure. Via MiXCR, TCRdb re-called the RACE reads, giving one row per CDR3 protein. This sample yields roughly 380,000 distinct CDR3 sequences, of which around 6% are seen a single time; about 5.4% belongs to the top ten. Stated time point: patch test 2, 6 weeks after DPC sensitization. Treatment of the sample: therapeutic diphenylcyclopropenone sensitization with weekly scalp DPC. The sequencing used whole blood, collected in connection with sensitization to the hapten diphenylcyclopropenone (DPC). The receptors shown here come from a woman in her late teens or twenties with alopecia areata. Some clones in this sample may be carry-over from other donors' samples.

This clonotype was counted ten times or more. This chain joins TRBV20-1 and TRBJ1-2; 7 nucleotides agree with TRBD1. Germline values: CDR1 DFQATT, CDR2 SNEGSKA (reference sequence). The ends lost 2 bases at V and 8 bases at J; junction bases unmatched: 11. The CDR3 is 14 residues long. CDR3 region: CSARIQGIARGYTF. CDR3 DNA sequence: TGCAGTGCTAGAATACAGGGGATAGCTCGGGGCTACACCTTC.

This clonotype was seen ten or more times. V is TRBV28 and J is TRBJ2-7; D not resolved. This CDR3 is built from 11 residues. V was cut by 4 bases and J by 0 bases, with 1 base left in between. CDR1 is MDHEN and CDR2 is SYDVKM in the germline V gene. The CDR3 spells CASSYSYEQYF. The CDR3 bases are TGTGCCAGCAGTTACTCCTACGAGCAGTACTTC.

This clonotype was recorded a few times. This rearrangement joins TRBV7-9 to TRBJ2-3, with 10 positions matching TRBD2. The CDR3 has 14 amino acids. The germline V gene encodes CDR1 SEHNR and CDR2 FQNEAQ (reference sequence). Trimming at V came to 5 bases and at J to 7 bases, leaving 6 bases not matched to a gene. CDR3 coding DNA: TGTGCCAGCAGCCTCAGCGGGGGGGCGCATACGCAGTATTTT. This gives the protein CASSLSGGAHTQYF. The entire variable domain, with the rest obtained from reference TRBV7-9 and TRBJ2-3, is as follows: DTGVSQNPRHKITKRGQNVTFRCDPISEHNRLYWYRQTLGQGPEFLTYFQNEAQLEKSRLLSDRFSAERPKGSFSTLEIQRTEQGDSAMYLCASSLSGGAHTQYFGPGTRLTVL.

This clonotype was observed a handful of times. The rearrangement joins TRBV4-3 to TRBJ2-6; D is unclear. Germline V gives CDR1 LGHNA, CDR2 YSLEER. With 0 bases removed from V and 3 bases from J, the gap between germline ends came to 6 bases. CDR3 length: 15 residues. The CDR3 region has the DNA TGCGCCAGCAGCCAAGATTATGGTGGGGCCAACGTCCTGACTTTC. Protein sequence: CASSQDYGGANVLTF.

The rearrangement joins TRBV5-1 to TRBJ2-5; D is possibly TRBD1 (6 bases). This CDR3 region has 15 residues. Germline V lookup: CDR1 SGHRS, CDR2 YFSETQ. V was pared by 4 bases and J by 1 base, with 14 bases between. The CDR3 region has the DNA TGCGCCAGCAGCCCGCAGACAGGACCCCAAGAGACCCAGTACTTC. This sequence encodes CASSPQTGPQETQYF.